This TCR beta chain emerged from a study of T cell responses to AZD1222 COVID-19 vaccine. The CDR3 is 11 residues long. Trimming took off 1 base at V and 6 bases at J, with 3 bases between the two ends. CDR1 and CDR2 (germline): LNHNV, YYDKDF (reference sequence). This clone showed up just once. The antigen is not known. Findings and limits, study-wide: Dominant CD4 TCR responses targeted spike regions 160-218 and 743-854. Seropositivity was recorded at baseline in only a handful of AZD1222 recipients. Clonal diversity may have been underestimated in mostly white British donors. Recipients of two AZD1222 doses showed rising Spike-specific TCR breadth and depth.

TCRdb's table, derived via immunoSEQ multiplex PCR, lists solely in-frame clones and lacks some. This sample has 140,000 to 150,000 clones, with 90% to 95% found just once. The chain is built from TRBV15 and TRBJ1-2; no definite D call. The clonotype was recovered from an adult in good health. This material consisted of peripheral blood, taken on day 0 of MenACWY control vaccination. CDR3 region: CATSRGHGYTF. The CDR3 DNA reads as TGTGCCACCAGCAGAGGCCATGGCTACACCTTC.